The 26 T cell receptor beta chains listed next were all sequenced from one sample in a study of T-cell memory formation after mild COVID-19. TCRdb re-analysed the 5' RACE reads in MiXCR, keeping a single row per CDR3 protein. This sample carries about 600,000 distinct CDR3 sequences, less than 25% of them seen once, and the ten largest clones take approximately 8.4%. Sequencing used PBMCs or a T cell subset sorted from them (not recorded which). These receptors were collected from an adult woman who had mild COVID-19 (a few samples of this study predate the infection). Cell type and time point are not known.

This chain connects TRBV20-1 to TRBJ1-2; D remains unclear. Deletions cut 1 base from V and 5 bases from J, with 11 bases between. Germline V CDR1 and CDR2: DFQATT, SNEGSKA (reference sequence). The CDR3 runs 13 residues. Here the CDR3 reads CSARARVGYGYTF. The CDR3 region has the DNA TGCAGTGCTAGAGCAAGGGTGGGTTATGGCTACACCTTC.

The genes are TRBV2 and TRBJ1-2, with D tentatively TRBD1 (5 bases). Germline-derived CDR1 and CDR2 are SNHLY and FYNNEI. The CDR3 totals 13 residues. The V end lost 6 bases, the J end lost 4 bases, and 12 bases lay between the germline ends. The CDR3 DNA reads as TGTGCCAGCAGGAAAGGGGAGAGCTATGGCTACACCTTC. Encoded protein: CASRKGESYGYTF. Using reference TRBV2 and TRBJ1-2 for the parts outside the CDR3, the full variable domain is EPEVTQTPSHQVTQMGQEVILRCVPISNHLYFYWYRQILGQKVEFLVSFYNNEISEKSEIFDDQFSVERPDGSNFTLKIRSTKLEDSAMYFCASRKGESYGYTFGSGTRLTVV.

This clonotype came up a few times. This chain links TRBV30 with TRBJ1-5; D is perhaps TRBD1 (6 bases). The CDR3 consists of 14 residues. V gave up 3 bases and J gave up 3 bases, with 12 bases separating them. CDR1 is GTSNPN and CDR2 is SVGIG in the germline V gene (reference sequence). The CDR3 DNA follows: TGTGCCTGGAGAGGGGGAGGAGACAATCAGCCCCAGCATTTT. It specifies CAWRGGGDNQPQHF.

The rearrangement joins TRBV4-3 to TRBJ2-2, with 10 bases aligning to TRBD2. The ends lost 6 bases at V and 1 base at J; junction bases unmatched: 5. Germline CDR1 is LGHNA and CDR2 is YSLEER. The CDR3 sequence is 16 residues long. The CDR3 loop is CASSRSSGGNTGELFF. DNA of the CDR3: TGCGCCAGCAGTCGATCTAGCGGGGGGAACACCGGGGAGCTGTTTTTT.

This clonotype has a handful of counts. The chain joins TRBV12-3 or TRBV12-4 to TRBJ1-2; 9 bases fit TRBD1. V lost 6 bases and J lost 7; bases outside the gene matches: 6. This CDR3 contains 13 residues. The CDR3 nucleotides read TGTGCCAGCAGACGAGACAGGGGGGGTGGCTACACCTTC. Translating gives CASRRDRGGGYTF.

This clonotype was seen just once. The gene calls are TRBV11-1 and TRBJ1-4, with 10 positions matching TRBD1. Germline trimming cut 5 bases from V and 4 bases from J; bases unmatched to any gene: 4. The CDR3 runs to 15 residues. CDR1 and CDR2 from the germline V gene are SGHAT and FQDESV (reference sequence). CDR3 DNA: TGTGCCAGCAGCGCGGACAGGGGGATTAATGAAAAACTGTTTTTT. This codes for CASSADRGINEKLFF.

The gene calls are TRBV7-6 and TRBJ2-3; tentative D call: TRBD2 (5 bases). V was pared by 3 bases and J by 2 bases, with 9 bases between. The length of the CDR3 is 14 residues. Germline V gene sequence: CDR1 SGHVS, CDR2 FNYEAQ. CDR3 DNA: TGTGCCAGCAGCTTTTTGGAGGACACAGATACGCAGTATTTT. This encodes CASSFLEDTDTQYF.

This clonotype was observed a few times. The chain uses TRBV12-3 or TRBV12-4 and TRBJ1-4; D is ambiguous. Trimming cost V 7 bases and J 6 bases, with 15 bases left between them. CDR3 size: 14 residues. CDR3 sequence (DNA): TGTGCCAGCAAAATTGACGTATCCTATGAAAAACTGTTTTTT. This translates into CASKIDVSYEKLFF.

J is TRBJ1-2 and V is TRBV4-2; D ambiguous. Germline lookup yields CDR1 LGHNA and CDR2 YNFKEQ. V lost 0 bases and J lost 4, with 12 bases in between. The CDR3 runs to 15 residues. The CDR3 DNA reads TGTGCCAGCAGCCAAGATCCCGGAGCAATCTATGGCTACACCTTC. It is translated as CASSQDPGAIYGYTF.

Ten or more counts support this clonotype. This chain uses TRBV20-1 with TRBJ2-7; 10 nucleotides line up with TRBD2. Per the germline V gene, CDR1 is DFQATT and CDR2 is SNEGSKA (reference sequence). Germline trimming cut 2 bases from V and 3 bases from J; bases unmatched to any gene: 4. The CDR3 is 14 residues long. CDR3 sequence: CSARKTSGVYEQYF. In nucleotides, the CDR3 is TGCAGTGCTAGAAAAACTAGCGGGGTCTACGAGCAGTACTTC.

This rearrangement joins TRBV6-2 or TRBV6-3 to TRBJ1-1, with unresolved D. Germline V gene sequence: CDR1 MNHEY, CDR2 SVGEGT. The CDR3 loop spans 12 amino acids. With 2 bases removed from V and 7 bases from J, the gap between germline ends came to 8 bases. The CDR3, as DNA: TGTGCCAGCAGTTACGGTTTGGTTGAAGCTTTCTTT. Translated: CASSYGLVEAFF.

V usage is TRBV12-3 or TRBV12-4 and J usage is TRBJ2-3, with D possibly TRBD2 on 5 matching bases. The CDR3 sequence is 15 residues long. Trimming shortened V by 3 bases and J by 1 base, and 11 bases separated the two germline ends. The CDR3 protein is CASSLSWTGTDTQYF. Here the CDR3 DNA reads TGTGCCAGCAGTTTGTCCTGGACTGGCACAGATACGCAGTATTTT.

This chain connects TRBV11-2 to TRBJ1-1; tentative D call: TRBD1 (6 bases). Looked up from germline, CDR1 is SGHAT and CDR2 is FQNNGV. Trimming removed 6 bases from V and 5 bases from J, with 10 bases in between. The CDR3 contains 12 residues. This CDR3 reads CASRQGRTEAFF. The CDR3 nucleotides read TGTGCCAGCAGGCAGGGGAGGACTGAAGCTTTCTTT.

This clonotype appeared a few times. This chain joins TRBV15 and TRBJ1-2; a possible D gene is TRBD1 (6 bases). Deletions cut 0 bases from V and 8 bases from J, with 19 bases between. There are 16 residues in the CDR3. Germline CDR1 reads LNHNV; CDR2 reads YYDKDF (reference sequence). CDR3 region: CATSRDRGARLDGYTF. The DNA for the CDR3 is TGTGCCACCAGCAGAGATCGGGGGGCGCGTCTCGACGGCTACACCTTC.

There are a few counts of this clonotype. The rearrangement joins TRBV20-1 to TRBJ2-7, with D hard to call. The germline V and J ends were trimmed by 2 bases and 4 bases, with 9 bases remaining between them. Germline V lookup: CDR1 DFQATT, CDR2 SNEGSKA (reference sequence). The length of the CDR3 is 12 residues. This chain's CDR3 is CSARIIGYEQYF. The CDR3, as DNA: TGCAGTGCTAGAATAATCGGATACGAGCAGTACTTC.

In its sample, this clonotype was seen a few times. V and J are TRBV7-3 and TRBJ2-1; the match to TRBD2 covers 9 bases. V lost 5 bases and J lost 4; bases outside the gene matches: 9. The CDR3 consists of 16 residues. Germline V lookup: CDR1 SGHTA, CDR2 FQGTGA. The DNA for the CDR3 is TGTGCCAGCAGCGACCAGACTAGCGGCCTTTACAATGAGCAGTTCTTC. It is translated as CASSDQTSGLYNEQFF. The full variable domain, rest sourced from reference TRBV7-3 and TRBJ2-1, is GAGVSQTPSNKVTEKGKYVELRCDPISGHTALYWYRQSLGQGPEFLIYFQGTGAADDSGLPNDRFFAVRPEGSVSTLKIQRTERGDSAVYLCASSDQTSGLYNEQFFGPGTRLTVL.

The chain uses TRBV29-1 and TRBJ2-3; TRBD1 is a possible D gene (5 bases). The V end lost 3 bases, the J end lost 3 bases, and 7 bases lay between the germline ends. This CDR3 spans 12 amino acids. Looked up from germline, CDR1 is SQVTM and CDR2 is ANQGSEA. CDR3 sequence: CSVDRETDTQYF. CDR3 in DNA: TGCAGCGTTGACAGGGAAACAGATACGCAGTATTTT.

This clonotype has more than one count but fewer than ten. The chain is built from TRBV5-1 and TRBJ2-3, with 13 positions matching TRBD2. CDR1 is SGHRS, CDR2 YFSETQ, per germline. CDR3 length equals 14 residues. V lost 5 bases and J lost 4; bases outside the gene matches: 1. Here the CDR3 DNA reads TGCGCCAGCAGGACTAGCGGGGGGCCAGATACGCAGTATTTT. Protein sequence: CASRTSGGPDTQYF. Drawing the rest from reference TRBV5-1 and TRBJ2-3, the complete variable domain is KAGVTQTPRYLIKTRGQQVTLSCSPISGHRSVSWYQQTPGQGLQFLFEYFSETQRNKGNFPGRFSGRQFSNSRSEMNVSTLELGDSALYLCASRTSGGPDTQYFGPGTRLTVL.

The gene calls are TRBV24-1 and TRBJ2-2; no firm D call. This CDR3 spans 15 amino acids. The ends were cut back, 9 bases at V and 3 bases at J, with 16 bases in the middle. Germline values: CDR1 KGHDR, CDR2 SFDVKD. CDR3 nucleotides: TGTGCCACCGCTTCGAAGGGAAAGGACACCGGGGAGCTGTTTTTT. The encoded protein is CATASKGKDTGELFF.

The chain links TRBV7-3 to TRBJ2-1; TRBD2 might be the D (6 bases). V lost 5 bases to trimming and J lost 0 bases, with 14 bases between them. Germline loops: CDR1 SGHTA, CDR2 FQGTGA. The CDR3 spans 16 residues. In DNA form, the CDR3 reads TGTGCCAGCAGCCCGAGCGGGTCCAGCTCCTACAATGAGCAGTTCTTC. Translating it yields CASSPSGSSSYNEQFF.

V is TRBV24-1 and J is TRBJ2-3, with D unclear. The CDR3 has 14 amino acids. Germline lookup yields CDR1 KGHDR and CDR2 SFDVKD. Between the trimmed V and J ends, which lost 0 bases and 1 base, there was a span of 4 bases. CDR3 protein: CATSDLDGTDTQYF. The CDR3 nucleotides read TGTGCCACCAGTGATTTGGACGGCACAGATACGCAGTATTTT.

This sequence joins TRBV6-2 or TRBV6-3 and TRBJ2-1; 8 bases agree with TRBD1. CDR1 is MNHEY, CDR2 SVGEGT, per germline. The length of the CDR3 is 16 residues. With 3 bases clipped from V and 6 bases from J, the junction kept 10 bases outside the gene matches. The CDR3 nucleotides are TGTGCCAGCAGTTATTTCCGGGACAGGAGGCCCAATGAGCAGTTCTTC. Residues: CASSYFRDRRPNEQFF.

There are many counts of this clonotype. Written as DNA, the CDR3 is TGTGCCAGCAGCTCTCTGACTAGCAGGGGGAGCTCCTACAATGAGCAGTTCTTC. Amino acids: CASSSLTSRGSSYNEQFF. This chain connects TRBV5-6 to TRBJ2-1; D possibly matches TRBD1 or TRBD2 (7 bases each). CDR1 and CDR2 (germline): SGHDT, YYEEEE. Trimming removed 3 bases at V and 0 bases at J, with 19 bases between. The CDR3 spans 18 residues. Full variable domain (missing parts from reference TRBV5-6 and TRBJ2-1): DAGVTQSPTHLIKTRGQQVTLRCSPKSGHDTVSWYQQALGQGPQFIFQYYEEEERQRGNFPDRFSGHQFPNYSSELNVNALLLGDSALYLCASSSLTSRGSSYNEQFFGPGTRLTVL.

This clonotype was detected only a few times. DNA for the CDR3: TGCAGCGTTGAAGATCCAGGGGGCATCTACGAGCAGTACTTC. It is translated as CSVEDPGGIYEQYF. The chain combines TRBV29-1 with TRBJ2-7; 8 nucleotides match TRBD1. In germline, CDR1 is SQVTM, CDR2 ANQGSEA. The CDR3 has 14 amino acids. Losses at the gene ends were 0 bases for V and 3 bases for J; bases not matched to a gene: 4.

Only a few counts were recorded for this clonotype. The CDR3 bases are TGTGCCAGCAGCCAAGATGACAGCCCCGCAACCTACGAGCAGTACTTC. Its protein product is CASSQDDSPATYEQYF. The chain employs TRBV3-1 and TRBJ2-7, with D possibly TRBD1 on 5 matching bases. CDR1 is LGHDT, CDR2 YNNKEL, per germline (reference sequence). The CDR3 extends over 16 amino acids. The germline V and J ends were trimmed by 0 bases and 2 bases, with 14 bases remaining between them.

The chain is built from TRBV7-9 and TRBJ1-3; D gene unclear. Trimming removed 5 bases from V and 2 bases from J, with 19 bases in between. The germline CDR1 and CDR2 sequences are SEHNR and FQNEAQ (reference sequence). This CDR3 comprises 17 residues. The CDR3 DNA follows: TGTGCCAGCAGCCCCCGGATAGGGCGAAAGACTGGAAACACCATATATTTT. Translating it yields CASSPRIGRKTGNTIYF.